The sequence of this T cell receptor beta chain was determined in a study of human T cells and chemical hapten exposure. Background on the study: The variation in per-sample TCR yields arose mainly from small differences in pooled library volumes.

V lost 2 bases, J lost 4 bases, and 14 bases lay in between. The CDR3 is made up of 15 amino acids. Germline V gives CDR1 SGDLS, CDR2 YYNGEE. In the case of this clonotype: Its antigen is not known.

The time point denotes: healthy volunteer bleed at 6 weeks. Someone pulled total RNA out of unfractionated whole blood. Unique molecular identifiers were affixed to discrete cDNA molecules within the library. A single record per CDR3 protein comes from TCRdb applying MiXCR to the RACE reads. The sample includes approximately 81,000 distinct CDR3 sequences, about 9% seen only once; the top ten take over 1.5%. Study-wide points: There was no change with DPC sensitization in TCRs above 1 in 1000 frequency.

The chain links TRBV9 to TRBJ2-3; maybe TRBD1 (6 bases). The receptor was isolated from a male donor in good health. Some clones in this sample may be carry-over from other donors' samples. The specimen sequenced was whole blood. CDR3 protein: CASSVIGRGSDTQYF. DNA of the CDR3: TGTGCCAGCAGCGTCATTGGCAGGGGCTCAGATACGCAGTATTTT.